The T cell receptor (beta chain) under discussion was sequenced for a study of OX40 agonist ivuxolimab in advanced cancers. General study results and limits: Within 6 weeks, CD4+ and CD8+ blood T cells expanded clonally at 0.1 to 3.0 mg/kg. Among the lowest peripheral clonal expansion occurred in 0.1-3.0 mg/kg partial responders.

The data were produced by immunoSEQ multiplex PCR, yet TCRdb's version contains in-frame clones alone and is incomplete. Found here are some 74,000 clones, almost 85% of them singletons; the top ten hold 4.5% to 6%. Regarding this clone: The antigen remains undetermined.

Patients who had autoimmune disease history or got systemic immunosuppression were left out. Sampled blood was obtained at baseline, cycle 4 day 1, and cycle 7 day 1. This sample comprised CD4+ or CD8+ T cells sorted from blood, obtained in a trial of the OX40 agonist ivuxolimab. The TCR originated in an adult with an advanced solid tumor such as melanoma, head and neck, liver or kidney cancer.

The CDR3 DNA sequence: TGTGCCAGCTGGGGACAGGGGGAGACCCAGTACTTC. Translating gives CASWGQGETQYF. The J gene is TRBJ2-5, the V gene TRBV6-5, with TRBD1 matching over 10 bases. Germline loops: CDR1 MNHEY, CDR2 SVGAGI. V was clipped by 8 bases and J by 5 bases; unmatched bases: 2. The CDR3 spans 12 residues.